The present T cell receptor (beta chain) was sequenced within a study of blood T cell repertoires in COVID-19. The overall study: T cells, B-cell-depleted T cells, or PBMCs supplied cDNA or gDNA.

Seattle researchers signed up patients amid active infection and tracked them longitudinally. The length of the CDR3 is 15 residues. Unmatched junction bases numbered 0, after V lost 2 bases and J lost 1 base. The germline V gene encodes CDR1 SNHLY and CDR2 FYNNEI. To note about this clone: The identical CDR3 is also encoded by other nucleotide sequences in the sample.

Authors' methods: Amplification with reference gene primers provided the estimates of nucleated cell counts. Profiled with immunoSEQ multiplex PCR; TCRdb holds only in-frame clones, not every one. V, J and clone size reflect that table, while D and trimming were determined from the DNA. The data contain approximately 200,000 clones, more than 80% of them singletons. The sample comprised peripheral blood. The receptor was derived from a woman of 80 years or more with COVID-19, enrolled during active disease. The chain links TRBV2 to TRBJ2-2; 8 bases are shared with TRBD2. The CDR3 protein is CASSELAGNTGELFF. CDR3 nucleotides: TGTGCCAGCAGTGAACTAGCGGGGAACACCGGGGAGCTGTTTTTT.